This entry concerns a single TCR beta chain. Per the original methods: Cell counts per sample came from amplifying reference gene primers. Some clones are missing from TCRdb's copy, which holds only in-frame ones; the method was immunoSEQ multiplex PCR. Clonal size and the V and J genes are those of that table, whereas D and trimming came from the DNA. This table has about 210,000 clones, about 78% appearing once. The sample is drawn from a study of blood T cell repertoires in COVID-19. Overall study context: Sites across the United States, Italy and Spain contributed samples from acute and convalescent COVID-19. PBMCs, B-cell-depleted T cells, or T cells provided the cDNA or gDNA that made up the material.

The CDR3 is 12 residues long. CDR1 and CDR2 from the germline V gene are SNHLY and FYNNEI. The ends were cut back, 4 bases at V and 8 bases at J, with 11 bases in the middle. The rearrangement links TRBV2 to TRBJ1-2; TRBD1 is a possible D gene (5 bases). The sequence came from a woman aged 70-85 years with acute or convalescent COVID-19. The sequenced sample was peripheral blood. The CDR3 protein is CASSVNRRGYTF. The CDR3 DNA is TGTGCCAGCAGTGTTAACAGGCGAGGCTACACCTTC.